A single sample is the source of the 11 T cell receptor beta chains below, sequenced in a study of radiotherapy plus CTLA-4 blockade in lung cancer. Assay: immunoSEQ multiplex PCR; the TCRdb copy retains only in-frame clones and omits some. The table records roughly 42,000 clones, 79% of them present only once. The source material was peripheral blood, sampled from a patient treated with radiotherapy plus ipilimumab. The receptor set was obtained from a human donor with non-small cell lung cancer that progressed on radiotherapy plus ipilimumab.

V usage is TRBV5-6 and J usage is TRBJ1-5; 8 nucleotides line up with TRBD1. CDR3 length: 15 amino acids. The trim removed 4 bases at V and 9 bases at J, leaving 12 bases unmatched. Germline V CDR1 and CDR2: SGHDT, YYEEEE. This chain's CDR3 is CASSAGGTASLPQHF. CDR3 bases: TGTGCCAGCAGCGCAGGGGGCACCGCCTCCTTGCCCCAGCATTTT. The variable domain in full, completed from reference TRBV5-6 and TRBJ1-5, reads DAGVTQSPTHLIKTRGQQVTLRCSPKSGHDTVSWYQQALGQGPQFIFQYYEEEERQRGNFPDRFSGHQFPNYSSELNVNALLLGDSALYLCASSAGGTASLPQHFGDGTRLSIL.

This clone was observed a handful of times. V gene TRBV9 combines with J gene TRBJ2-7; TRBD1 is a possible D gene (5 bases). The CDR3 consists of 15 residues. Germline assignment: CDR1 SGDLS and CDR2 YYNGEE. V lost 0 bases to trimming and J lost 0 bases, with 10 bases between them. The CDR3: CASSVGQGNSYEQYF. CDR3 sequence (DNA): TGTGCCAGCAGCGTAGGGCAGGGTAACTCCTACGAGCAGTACTTC.

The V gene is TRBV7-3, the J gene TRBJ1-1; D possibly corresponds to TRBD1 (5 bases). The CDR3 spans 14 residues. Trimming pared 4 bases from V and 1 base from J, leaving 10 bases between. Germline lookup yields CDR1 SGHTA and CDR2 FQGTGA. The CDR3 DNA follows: TGTGCCAGCAGCTCGTATGACAGGAACACTGAAGCTTTCTTT. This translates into CASSSYDRNTEAFF.

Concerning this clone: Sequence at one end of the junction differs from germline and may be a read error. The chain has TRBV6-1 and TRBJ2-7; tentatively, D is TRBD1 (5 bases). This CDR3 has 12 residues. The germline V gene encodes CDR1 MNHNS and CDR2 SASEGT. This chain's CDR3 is CASSEVTGQSLF. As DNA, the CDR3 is TGTGCCAGCAGTGAAGTTACCGGACAAAGCCTCTTC.

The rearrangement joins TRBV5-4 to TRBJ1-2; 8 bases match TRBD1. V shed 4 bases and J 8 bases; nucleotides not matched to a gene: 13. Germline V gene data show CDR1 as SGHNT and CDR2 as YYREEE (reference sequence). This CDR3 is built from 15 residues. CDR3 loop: CASSPGQGAQGGYTF. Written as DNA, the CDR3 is TGTGCCAGCAGCCCTGGCCAGGGGGCGCAGGGCGGCTACACCTTC.

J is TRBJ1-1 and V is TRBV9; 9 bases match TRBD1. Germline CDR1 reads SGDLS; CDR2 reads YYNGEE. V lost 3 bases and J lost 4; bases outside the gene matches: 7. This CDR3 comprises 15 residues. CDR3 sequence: CASSGKQGASTEAFF. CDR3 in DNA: TGTGCCAGCAGCGGAAAACAGGGGGCGAGCACTGAAGCTTTCTTT.

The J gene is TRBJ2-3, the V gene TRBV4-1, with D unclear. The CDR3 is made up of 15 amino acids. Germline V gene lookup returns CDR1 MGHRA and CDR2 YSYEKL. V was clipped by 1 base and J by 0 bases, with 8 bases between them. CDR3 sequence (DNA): TGCGCCAGCAGCCAAGTCGGCAGGAGCACAGATACGCAGTATTTT. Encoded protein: CASSQVGRSTDTQYF.

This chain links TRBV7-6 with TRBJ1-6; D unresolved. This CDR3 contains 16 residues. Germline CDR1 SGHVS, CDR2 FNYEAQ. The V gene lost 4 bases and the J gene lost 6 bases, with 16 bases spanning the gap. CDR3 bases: TGTGCCAGCAGCTCCTTAACCCAAATCGGTAATTCACCCCTCCACTTT. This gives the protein CASSSLTQIGNSPLHF.

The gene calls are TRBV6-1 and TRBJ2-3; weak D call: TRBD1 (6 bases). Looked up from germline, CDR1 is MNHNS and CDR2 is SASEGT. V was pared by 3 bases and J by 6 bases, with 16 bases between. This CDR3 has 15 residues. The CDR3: CASSEDSRKRDTQYF. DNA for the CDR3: TGTGCCAGCAGTGAGGACAGCCGAAAACGGGATACGCAGTATTTT.

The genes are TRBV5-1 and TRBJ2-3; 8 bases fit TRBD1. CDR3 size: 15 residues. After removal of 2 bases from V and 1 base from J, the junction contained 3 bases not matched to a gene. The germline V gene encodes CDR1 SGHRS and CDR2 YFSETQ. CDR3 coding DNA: TGCGCCAGCAGCTTTGGACAGGGCGGCACAGATACGCAGTATTTT. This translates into CASSFGQGGTDTQYF. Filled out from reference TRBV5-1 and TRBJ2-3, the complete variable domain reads KAGVTQTPRYLIKTRGQQVTLSCSPISGHRSVSWYQQTPGQGLQFLFEYFSETQRNKGNFPGRFSGRQFSNSRSEMNVSTLELGDSALYLCASSFGQGGTDTQYFGPGTRLTVL.

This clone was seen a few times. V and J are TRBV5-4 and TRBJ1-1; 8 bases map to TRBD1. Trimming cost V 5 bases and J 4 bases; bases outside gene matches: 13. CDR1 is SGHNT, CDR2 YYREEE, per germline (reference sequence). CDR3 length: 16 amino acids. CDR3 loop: CASSSGQGGAGTEAFF. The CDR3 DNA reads TGTGCCAGCAGTTCTGGACAGGGAGGTGCGGGCACTGAAGCTTTCTTT.